These 19 T cell receptor beta chains came from one sample sequenced in a study of blood T cell repertoires in COVID-19. Generated by immunoSEQ multiplex PCR, the TCRdb table keeps only in-frame clones and is missing some. This sample has approximately 82,000 clones, with 92% found just once. Input material: peripheral blood. The receptor source for this set is a woman aged 60-75 years with active COVID-19.

This chain links TRBV19 with TRBJ2-1, with unresolved D. Germline CDR1 is LNHDA and CDR2 is SQIVND (reference sequence). With 3 bases removed from V and 8 bases from J, the gap between germline ends came to 5 bases. CDR3 length equals 11 residues. The CDR3: CASSIRYEQFF. The CDR3 coding sequence is TGTGCCAGTAGTATCCGGTATGAGCAGTTCTTC.

V gene TRBV29-1 combines with J gene TRBJ2-1, with TRBD1 matching 7 bases. The CDR3 sequence is 13 residues long. V lost 4 bases, J lost 4 bases, and 4 bases stayed unmatched. The germline V gene encodes CDR1 SQVTM and CDR2 ANQGSEA. The CDR3 coding sequence is TGCAGCGTTGGCCGGGACAGATACAATGAGCAGTTCTTC. It encodes CSVGRDRYNEQFF.

The chain combines TRBV30 with TRBJ1-2; 9 bases align to TRBD1. The CDR3 runs 12 residues. Germline V gene lookup returns CDR1 GTSNPN and CDR2 SVGIG (reference sequence). Trimming at V came to 3 bases and at J to 8 bases, leaving 4 bases not matched to a gene. The CDR3 DNA reads as TGTGCCTGGAGAGACAGGGGGGACGGCTACACCTTC. Protein product: CAWRDRGDGYTF.

The rearrangement uses TRBV2 and TRBJ1-4; D is ambiguous. The CDR3 runs 11 residues. V lost 10 bases to trimming and J lost 6 bases, with 9 bases between them. Germline lookup yields CDR1 SNHLY and CDR2 FYNNEI. The CDR3 sequence is CATRRDEKLFF. CDR3 nucleotides: TGTGCCACGCGGCGGGATGAAAAACTGTTTTTT.

This rearrangement joins TRBV28 to TRBJ1-4; 9 positions match TRBD1. Germline V gene sequence: CDR1 MDHEN, CDR2 SYDVKM. The CDR3 extends over 13 amino acids. V lost 7 bases and J lost 5; bases outside the gene matches: 2. CDR3 nucleotide sequence: TGTGCCAGCAACAGGGGGCAGAATGAAAAACTGTTTTTT. Translated, it gives CASNRGQNEKLFF.

The chain recombines TRBV28 with TRBJ1-1; maybe TRBD1 (6 bases). V was shortened by 4 bases and J by 4 bases, with 13 bases between the two germline ends. The CDR3 is 14 amino acids. Germline CDR1 is MDHEN and CDR2 is SYDVKM. This chain's CDR3 is CASSSGHPLTEAFF. CDR3 nucleotide sequence: TGTGCCAGCAGTTCGGGACACCCTCTCACTGAAGCTTTCTTT.

This chain joins TRBV19 and TRBJ2-4, with a weak D call TRBD2 (6 bases). The CDR3 spans 14 residues. CDR1 and CDR2 (germline): LNHDA, SQIVND (reference sequence). Trimming removed 7 bases from V and 5 bases from J, with 15 bases in between. CDR3 protein: CASNSGDPQNIQYF. CDR3 sequence (DNA): TGTGCCAGTAACTCGGGGGATCCCCAAAACATTCAGTACTTC.

This chain joins TRBV28 and TRBJ1-6; 9 nucleotides match TRBD1. Trimming at V came to 8 bases and at J to 9 bases, leaving 5 bases not matched to a gene. The germline V gene has CDR1 MDHEN and CDR2 SYDVKM. This CDR3 spans 13 amino acids. The CDR3 nucleotides read TGTGCCAGCCGGACAGGGGTTCGTTCACCCCTCCACTTT. Amino acid sequence: CASRTGVRSPLHF.

The V call is TRBV5-4, the J call TRBJ2-6; tentative D call: TRBD1 (5 bases). Germline loops: CDR1 SGHNT, CDR2 YYREEE (reference sequence). This CDR3 is built from 18 residues. Trimming removed 3 bases from V and 2 bases from J, with 18 bases in between. The CDR3 is CASSSGAKGFTGANVLTF. DNA for the CDR3: TGTGCCAGCAGCTCTGGGGCTAAGGGGTTTACTGGGGCCAACGTCCTGACTTTC. The full variable domain, rest sourced from reference TRBV5-4 and TRBJ2-6, is ETGVTQSPTHLIKTRGQQVTLRCSSQSGHNTVSWYQQALGQGPQFIFQYYREEENGRGNFPPRFSGLQFPNYSSELNVNALELDDSALYLCASSSGAKGFTGANVLTFGAGSRLTVL.

The chain couples TRBV5-1 to TRBJ2-1; TRBD2 matches 12 bases. V trimming: 0 bases; J trimming: 4 bases; junction bases outside the gene matches: 5. Germline loops: CDR1 SGHRS, CDR2 YFSETQ. The length of the CDR3 is 17 residues. The CDR3 protein is CASSLGLAGVGYNEQFF. The CDR3 DNA reads as TGCGCCAGCAGCTTGGGACTAGCGGGAGTTGGTTACAATGAGCAGTTCTTC.

Worth noting for this clone: Mismatch with germline at one junction end may stem from a read error. The CDR3, as DNA: TGTGCCAGCTCTCCACGGAGGGTCTCCACCGGGGAGCTGTTTTTT. This encodes CASSPRRVSTGELFF. The chain carries TRBV18 and TRBJ2-2; tentative D call: TRBD2 (6 bases). CDR1 and CDR2 from the germline V gene are KGHSH and LQKENI. The CDR3 has 15 residues. The whole variable domain, remainder taken from reference TRBV18 and TRBJ2-2, is NAGVMQNPRHLVRRRGQEARLRCSPMKGHSHVYWYRQLPEEGLKFMVYLQKENIIDESGMPKERFSAEFPKEGPSILRIQQVVRGDSAAYFCASSPRRVSTGELFFGEGSRLTVL.

This clone was found a few times. The CDR3 region has the DNA TGTGCTAGTGGTTTGGGACAGTCCTACGAGCAGTACTTC. Its protein is CASGLGQSYEQYF. The V and J genes are TRBV12-5 and TRBJ2-7; the D gene is possibly TRBD1 (5 bases). The germline V gene encodes CDR1 LGHNT and CDR2 FRNRAP. This CDR3 has 13 residues. Trimming removed 1 base from V and 1 base from J, with 5 bases in between.

The V and J genes are TRBV19 and TRBJ1-1, with D hard to call. Germline V gives CDR1 LNHDA, CDR2 SQIVND (reference sequence). Trimming shortened V by 5 bases and J by 4 bases, and 14 bases separated the two germline ends. The length of the CDR3 is 14 residues. In DNA, the CDR3 is TGTGCCAGTAGTTCCCGGGATGTGGTCACTGAAGCTTTCTTT. Its translation: CASSSRDVVTEAFF.

This chain links TRBV6-2 or TRBV6-3 with TRBJ2-5; D unclear. The germline CDR1 and CDR2 sequences are MNHEY and SVGEGT. The CDR3 contains 15 residues. Trimming took 2 bases from V and 5 from J, leaving 15 bases between them. CDR3 DNA sequence: TGTGCCAGCAGTTACCCCCGTGGGCTTGGGGAGACCCAGTACTTC. Encoded protein: CASSYPRGLGETQYF.

The chain uses TRBV11-3 and TRBJ2-3; 10 positions match TRBD1. Losses at the gene ends were 5 bases for V and 3 bases for J; bases not matched to a gene: 14. Germline V CDR1 and CDR2: SGHNT, YENEEA. This CDR3 comprises 18 residues. The CDR3 reads CASSLPEGQGRRTDTQYF. Written as DNA, the CDR3 is TGTGCCAGCAGCCTCCCTGAGGGACAGGGGCGGAGGACAGATACGCAGTATTTT.

V and J are TRBV28 and TRBJ2-7; 9 nucleotides match TRBD1. The CDR3 is made up of 13 amino acids. The germline V gene encodes CDR1 MDHEN and CDR2 SYDVKM. V shed 8 bases and J 1 base; nucleotides not matched to a gene: 3. The CDR3 nucleotides read TGTGCCAGCGGGGACAGGGCATCCTACGAGCAGTACTTC. Its protein product is CASGDRASYEQYF.

V and J are TRBV6-5 and TRBJ2-3; D unclear. The CDR3 loop spans 14 amino acids. Germline V lookup: CDR1 MNHEY, CDR2 SVGAGI. Trimming left V 6 bases short and J 0 bases short, with 10 bases between. DNA of the CDR3: TGTGCCAGCAGGGGCCCCCGTAGCACAGATACGCAGTATTTT. Protein sequence: CASRGPRSTDTQYF.

The chain joins TRBV11-3 to TRBJ2-2, with 7 bases that match TRBD1. The CDR3 is made up of 17 amino acids. V shed 2 bases and J 4 bases; nucleotides not matched to a gene: 10. Germline CDR1 is SGHNT and CDR2 is YENEEA. CDR3 amino acids: CASSLTHPGQITGELFF. The CDR3 DNA reads TGTGCCAGCAGCTTAACACACCCGGGACAGATCACCGGGGAGCTGTTTTTT.

The gene calls are TRBV28 and TRBJ2-5, with TRBD2 identical over 10 bases. The germline V gene has CDR1 MDHEN and CDR2 SYDVKM. The junction had 13 bases not matched to a gene; V was cut back by 2 bases and J by 4 bases. The CDR3 is 18 amino acids. CDR3 region: CASSLAIPSGRARETQYF. As DNA, the CDR3 is TGTGCCAGCAGTTTAGCAATCCCGAGCGGGAGGGCCCGAGAGACCCAGTACTTC.